This T cell receptor beta chain was identified during a study of cytomegalovirus exposure and HLA in healthy donors. In the PCR, 60 Vbeta and 13 Jbeta primers were used. The protocol was immunoSEQ multiplex PCR, while the TCRdb copy is restricted to in-frame clones and leaves out a portion. The sample includes 200,000 to 250,000 clones, roughly 78% seen only once; the top ten take around 0.44%. Trimming cost V 0 bases and J 11 bases; bases outside gene matches: 6. The germline CDR1 and CDR2 sequences are LNHDA and SQIVND (reference sequence). This CDR3 contains 13 residues. Nominally healthy donors provided the samples, though records likely missed some immune exposures.

Sequenced input: PBMCs. This clonotype was obtained from a boy younger than 18 in good health and CMV-seronegative. This rearrangement joins TRBV19 to TRBJ1-1, with 7 positions matching TRBD1. CDR3 region: CASSIEWDRSAFF. As DNA, the CDR3 is TGTGCCAGTAGTATAGAGTGGGACAGATCGGCTTTCTTT.